This is a list of T cell receptor beta chains from one sample in a study of blood T cell repertoires in COVID-19. TCRdb keeps only in-frame clones here, not all; method: immunoSEQ multiplex PCR. The sample shows 150,000 or so clones, 79% of them seen only once. Sample: peripheral blood. These receptors all come from a woman aged 55 to 70 with COVID-19, enrolled during active disease. Each CDR3 is given with its conserved first and last residue.

CDR3 length	V gene	J gene	CDR3 protein
13	TRBV12-3/TRBV12-4	TRBJ2-5	CASSLDRVETQYF
18	TRBV28	TRBJ2-6	CASSRDDRVDSGANVLTF
13	TRBV19	TRBJ2-5	CASSEGRQETQYF
13	TRBV5-1	TRBJ1-1	CASRAGLFTEAFF
13	TRBV30	TRBJ2-5	CAWSAGVGETQYF
12	TRBV29-1	TRBJ2-1	CSVDISYNEQFF
16	TRBV27	TRBJ2-1	CASSLIGTGSWNEQFF
19	TRBV21-1	TRBJ2-7	CASSPRPVDRAPYYYEQYF
12	TRBV27	TRBJ2-5	CASSSGGRTQYF
16	TRBV5-1	TRBJ1-3	CASSLSGDSSGNTIYF
15	TRBV6-5	TRBJ1-3	CASRSDRTSGNTIYF
15	TRBV5-1	TRBJ1-4	CASSLAQGAGEKLFF
12	TRBV7-6	TRBJ2-7	CASSPGLDEQYF
13	TRBV5-6	TRBJ1-1	CASSLASTPGAFF
15	TRBV15	TRBJ2-5	CATSPPGLARETQYF
17	TRBV5-4	TRBJ1-4	CASSPGTGGTTNEKLFF
16	TRBV5-5	TRBJ1-1	CASSLDSTRMNTEAFF
16	TRBV28	TRBJ2-1	CASSLGGLAGVGEQFF
17	TRBV3-1/TRBV3-2	TRBJ2-5	CASSQDPLAGGRETQYF
15	TRBV9	TRBJ2-1	CASSPLGSSYNEQFF
15	TRBV19	TRBJ1-5	CASSTDRGSNQPQHF
16	TRBV7-3	TRBJ2-1	CASSPRGRGPRNEQFF
14	TRBV5-1	TRBJ2-5	CASSVTGSKETQYF
14	TRBV6-5	TRBJ1-6	CASSRQSYNSPLHF
14	TRBV9	TRBJ2-1	CASSFSGRGNEQFF
17	TRBV11-2	TRBJ1-2	CASSLSPGTGGLYGYTF
13	TRBV9	TRBJ1-6	CASSRVSSSPLHF
14	TRBV19	TRBJ1-5	CASSFQGSNQPQHF
14	TRBV5-1	TRBJ2-5	CASSLEGVQETQYF
15	TRBV5-1	TRBJ2-4	CASSPPGTGGNIQYF
14	TRBV29-1	TRBJ2-6	CSVAGVSGANVLTF
13	TRBV7-2	TRBJ1-1	CASSRTGTTEAFF
16	TRBV28	TRBJ1-5	CASSLGDRGSNQPQHF
12	TRBV7-2	TRBJ1-4	CASSLSREKLFF
15	TRBV23-1	TRBJ2-1	CASSQFWRSGFKQFF
18	TRBV5-4	TRBJ2-1	CASSLTGVLAKNYNEQFF
16	TRBV11-1	TRBJ2-1	CASSGKLARSYNEQFF
14	TRBV4-3	TRBJ2-5	CASSQETFQETQYF
17	TRBV28	TRBJ1-6	CAIPGGGTGGSNSPLHF
15	TRBV4-2	TRBJ1-1	CASSQDLRELFEAFF
16	TRBV28	TRBJ2-3	CASSLSGDSRTDTQYF
13	TRBV5-1	TRBJ2-1	CASSNDRFNEQFF
13	TRBV30	TRBJ1-3	CAWSANSGNTIYF
14	TRBV29-1	TRBJ2-2	CSVGDRANTGELFF
13	TRBV11-3	TRBJ1-6	CASSPGGNSPLHF
14	TRBV11-3	TRBJ2-2	CASSLGLDTGELFF
14	TRBV5-1	TRBJ1-1	CASSPGGGSTEAFF
15	TRBV27	TRBJ2-7	CASSSADTGFYEQYF
15	TRBV6-6	TRBJ2-3	CASYYGGVSADTQYF
12	TRBV6-2/TRBV6-3	TRBJ2-1	CASSSDWYEQFF
15	TRBV30	TRBJ2-2	CAWSVLAGNTGELFF
14	TRBV29-1	TRBJ1-4	CSVEDRAPGGKLFF
16	TRBV28	TRBJ1-1	CASSHGGALSNTEAFF
16	TRBV19	TRBJ1-5	CASRETLRYSNQPQHF
14	TRBV7-2	TRBJ2-5	CASSIIAGVETQYF
13	TRBV4-3	TRBJ2-5	CASSQDLRETQYF
15	TRBV6-6	TRBJ2-5	CASSGVFGGQETQYF
15	TRBV5-4	TRBJ2-1	CASRSGLAGNNEQFF
17	TRBV9	TRBJ1-2	CASSAEPDSTRSFGYTF